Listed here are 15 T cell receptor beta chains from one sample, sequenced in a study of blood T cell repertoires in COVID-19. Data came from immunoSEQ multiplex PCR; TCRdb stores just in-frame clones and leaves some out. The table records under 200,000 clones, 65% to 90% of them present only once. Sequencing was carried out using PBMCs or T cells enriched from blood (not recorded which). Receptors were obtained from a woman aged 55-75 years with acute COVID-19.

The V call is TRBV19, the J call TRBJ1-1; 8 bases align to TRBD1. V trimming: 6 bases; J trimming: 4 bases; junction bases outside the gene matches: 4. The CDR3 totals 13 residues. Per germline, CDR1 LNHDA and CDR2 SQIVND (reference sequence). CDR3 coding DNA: TGTGCCAGTAGGGTCACAGGGGGCACTGAAGCTTTCTTT. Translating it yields CASRVTGGTEAFF. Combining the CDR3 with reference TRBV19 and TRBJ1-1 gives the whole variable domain DGGITQSPKYLFRKEGQNVTLSCEQNLNHDAMYWYRQDPGQGLRLIYYSQIVNDFQKGDIAEGYSVSREKKESFPLTVTSAQKNPTAFYLCASRVTGGTEAFFGQGTRLTVV.

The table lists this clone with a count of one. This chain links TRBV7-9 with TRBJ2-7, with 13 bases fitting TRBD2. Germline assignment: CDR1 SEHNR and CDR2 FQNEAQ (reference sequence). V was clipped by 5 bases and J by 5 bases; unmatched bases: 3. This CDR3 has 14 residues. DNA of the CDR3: TGTGCCAGCAGCGCGGGGACTAGCGGGAACGAGCAGTACTTC. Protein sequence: CASSAGTSGNEQYF. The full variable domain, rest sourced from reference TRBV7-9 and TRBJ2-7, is DTGVSQNPRHKITKRGQNVTFRCDPISEHNRLYWYRQTLGQGPEFLTYFQNEAQLEKSRLLSDRFSAERPKGSFSTLEIQRTEQGDSAMYLCASSAGTSGNEQYFGPGTRLTVT.

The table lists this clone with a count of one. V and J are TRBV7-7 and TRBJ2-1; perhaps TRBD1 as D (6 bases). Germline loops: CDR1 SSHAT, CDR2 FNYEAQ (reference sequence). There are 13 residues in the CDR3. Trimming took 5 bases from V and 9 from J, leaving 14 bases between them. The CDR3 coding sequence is TGTGCCAGCAGCATTACTACAGGGACTGAGCAGTTCTTC. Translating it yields CASSITTGTEQFF.

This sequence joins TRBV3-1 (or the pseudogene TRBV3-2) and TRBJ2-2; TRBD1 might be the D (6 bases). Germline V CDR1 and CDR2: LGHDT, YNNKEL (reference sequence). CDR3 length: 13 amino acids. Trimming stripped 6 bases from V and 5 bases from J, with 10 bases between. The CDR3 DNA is TGTGCCAGCAGGCAGGGGAATACCGGGGAGCTGTTTTTT. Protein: CASRQGNTGELFF.

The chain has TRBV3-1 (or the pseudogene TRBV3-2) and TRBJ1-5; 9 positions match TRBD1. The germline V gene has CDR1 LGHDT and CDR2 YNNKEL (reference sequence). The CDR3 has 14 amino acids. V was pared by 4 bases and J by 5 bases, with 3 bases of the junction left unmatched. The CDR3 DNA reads TGTGCCAGCAGCCCACAGGGGGCGGATCAGCCCCAGCATTTT. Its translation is CASSPQGADQPQHF.

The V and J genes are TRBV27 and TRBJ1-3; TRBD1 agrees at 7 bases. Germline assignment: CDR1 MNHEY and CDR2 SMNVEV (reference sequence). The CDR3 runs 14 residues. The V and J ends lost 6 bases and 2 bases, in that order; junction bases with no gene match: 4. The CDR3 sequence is CASRTGSPGNTIYF. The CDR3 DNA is TGTGCCAGCAGGACAGGGTCACCTGGAAACACCATATATTTT.

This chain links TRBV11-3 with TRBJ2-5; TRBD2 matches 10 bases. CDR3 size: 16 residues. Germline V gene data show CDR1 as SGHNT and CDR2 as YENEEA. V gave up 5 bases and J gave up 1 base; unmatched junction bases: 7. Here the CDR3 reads CASSPERGGAQETQYF. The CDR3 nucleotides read TGTGCCAGCAGCCCTGAGCGGGGGGGCGCCCAAGAGACCCAGTACTTC. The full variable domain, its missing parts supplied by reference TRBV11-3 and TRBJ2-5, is EAGVVQSPRYKIIEKKQPVAFWCNPISGHNTLYWYLQNLGQGPELLIRYENEEAVDDSQLPKDRFSAERLKGVDSTLKIQPAELGDSAVYLCASSPERGGAQETQYFGPGTRLLVL.

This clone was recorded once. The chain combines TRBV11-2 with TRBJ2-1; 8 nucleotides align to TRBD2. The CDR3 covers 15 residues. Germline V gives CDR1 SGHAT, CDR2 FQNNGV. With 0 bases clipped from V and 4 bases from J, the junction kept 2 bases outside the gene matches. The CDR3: CASSLERGAYNEQFF. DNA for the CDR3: TGTGCCAGCAGCTTAGAGCGGGGGGCTTACAATGAGCAGTTCTTC.

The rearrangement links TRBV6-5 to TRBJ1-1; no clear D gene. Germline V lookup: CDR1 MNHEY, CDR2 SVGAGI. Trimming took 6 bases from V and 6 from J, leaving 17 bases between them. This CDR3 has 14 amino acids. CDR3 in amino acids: CASRLELAVPEAFF. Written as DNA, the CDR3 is TGTGCCAGCAGACTAGAGTTGGCGGTTCCTGAAGCTTTCTTT.

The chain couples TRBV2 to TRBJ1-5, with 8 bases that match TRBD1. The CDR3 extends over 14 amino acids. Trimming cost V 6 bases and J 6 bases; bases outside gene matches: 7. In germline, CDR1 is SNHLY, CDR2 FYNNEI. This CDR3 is CASRDRVGGQPQHF. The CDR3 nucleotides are TGTGCCAGCAGGGACAGGGTAGGTGGTCAGCCCCAGCATTTT.

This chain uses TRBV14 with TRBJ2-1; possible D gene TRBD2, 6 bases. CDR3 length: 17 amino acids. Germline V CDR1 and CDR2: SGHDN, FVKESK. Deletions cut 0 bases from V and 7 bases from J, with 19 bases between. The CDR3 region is CASSQELGQPRGNEQFF. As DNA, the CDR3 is TGTGCCAGCAGCCAAGAGTTAGGGCAGCCCCGGGGGAATGAGCAGTTCTTC.

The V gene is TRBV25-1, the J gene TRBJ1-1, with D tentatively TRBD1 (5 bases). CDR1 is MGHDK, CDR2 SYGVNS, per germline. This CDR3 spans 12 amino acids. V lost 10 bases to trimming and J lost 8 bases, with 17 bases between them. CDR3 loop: CATSSRQTEAFF. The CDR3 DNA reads TGTGCCACCTCGAGTCGACAGACCGAAGCTTTCTTT.

CDR3 sequence: CASTRTGALTANEKLFF. CDR3 in DNA: TGTGCCAGCACAAGGACAGGGGCTTTAACGGCTAATGAAAAACTGTTTTTT. This chain joins TRBV2 and TRBJ1-4; 9 bases are a match to TRBD1. Germline V gene lookup returns CDR1 SNHLY and CDR2 FYNNEI. Trimming cost V 7 bases and J 3 bases; bases outside gene matches: 12. The CDR3 has 17 amino acids. Drawing the rest from reference TRBV2 and TRBJ1-4, the complete variable domain is EPEVTQTPSHQVTQMGQEVILRCVPISNHLYFYWYRQILGQKVEFLVSFYNNEISEKSEIFDDQFSVERPDGSNFTLKIRSTKLEDSAMYFCASTRTGALTANEKLFFGSGTQLSVL.

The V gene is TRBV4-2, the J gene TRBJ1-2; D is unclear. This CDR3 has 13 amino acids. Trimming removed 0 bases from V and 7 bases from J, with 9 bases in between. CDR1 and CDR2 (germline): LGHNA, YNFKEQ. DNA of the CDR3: TGTGCCAGCAGCCAAGATCGAGCCACTGGCTACACCTTC. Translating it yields CASSQDRATGYTF.

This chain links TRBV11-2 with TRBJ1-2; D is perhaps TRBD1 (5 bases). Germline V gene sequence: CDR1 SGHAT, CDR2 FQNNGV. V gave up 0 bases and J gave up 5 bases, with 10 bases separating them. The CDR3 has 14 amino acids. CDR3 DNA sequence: TGTGCCAGCAGCTTAGACAGGGTAGGGTATGGCTACACCTTC. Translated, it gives CASSLDRVGYGYTF.